This entry lists 13 T cell receptor beta chains sequenced from one sample in a study of CD8 T cells in Susac syndrome. cDNA came from about 0.5 to 1 ug RNA primed by random hexamers. TCRdb re-called the immunoSEQ multiplex PCR reads with MiXCR, one entry per CDR3 protein. The sample holds some 300,000 distinct CDR3 sequences, roughly 85% seen once. The sample consisted of CD8+ T cells from PBMCs. Source of these receptors: a human donor with multiple sclerosis.

The CDR3 sequence: CASSPRDRGILNEQFF. The CDR3 DNA sequence: TGTGCCAGCAGCCCGCGGGACAGGGGGATTTTAAATGAGCAGTTCTTC. The rearrangement uses TRBV5-6 and TRBJ2-1; the match to TRBD1 covers 11 bases. The J segment lost 7 bases and the V segment lost 4 bases, leaving 10 bases of the junction unmatched. CDR1 is SGHDT and CDR2 is YYEEEE in the germline V gene. The CDR3 runs 16 residues.

This clonotype has more than one count but fewer than ten. V gene TRBV11-2 combines with J gene TRBJ1-2, with 10 bases identical to TRBD1. The CDR3 totals 17 residues. V dropped 0 bases and J dropped 2; count of bases not matched to a gene: 6. Germline CDR1 and CDR2: SGHAT and FQNNGV. The CDR3 sequence is CASSLDPDRGLNYGYTF. CDR3 in DNA: TGTGCCAGCAGCTTAGATCCTGACAGGGGGCTCAACTATGGCTACACCTTC.

This chain uses TRBV15 with TRBJ2-7, with D tentatively TRBD2 (5 bases). Germline V lookup: CDR1 LNHNV, CDR2 YYDKDF (reference sequence). The CDR3 is made up of 15 amino acids. Trimming pared 1 base from V and 0 bases from J, leaving 10 bases between. The CDR3 DNA is TGTGCCACCAGCAGAGGTTCAGGAGGCTCCTACGAGCAGTACTTC. Its protein product is CATSRGSGGSYEQYF. The full variable domain, completed using reference TRBV15 and TRBJ2-7, is DAMVIQNPRYQVTQFGKPVTLSCSQTLNHNVMYWYQQKSSQAPKLLFHYYDKDFNNEADTPDNFQSRRPNTSFCFLDIRSPGLGDTAMYLCATSRGSGGSYEQYFGPGTRLTVT.

This clonotype has only one observation. This chain connects TRBV27 to TRBJ2-7, with D perhaps matching TRBD1 (6 bases). V lost 7 bases and J lost 4, with 17 bases in between. Germline CDR1 MNHEY, CDR2 SMNVEV (reference sequence). This CDR3 contains 14 residues. CDR3 DNA sequence: TGTGCCAGCAAAGTCTTACAGGGCTGGTACGAGCAGTACTTC. Translated: CASKVLQGWYEQYF.

In this sample, this clonotype turned up once. The chain uses TRBV20-1 and TRBJ1-5; possible D gene TRBD1, 5 bases. V gave up 5 bases and J gave up 7 bases, with 18 bases separating them. CDR3 length equals 14 residues. Germline V gene sequence: CDR1 DFQATT, CDR2 SNEGSKA (reference sequence). CDR3 region: CSALATWGNQPQHF. CDR3 in DNA: TGCAGTGCTCTAGCTACGTGGGGGAACCAGCCCCAGCATTTT.

The chain employs TRBV5-1 and TRBJ2-1; a weak D match, TRBD1 (6 bases). The V gene lost 8 bases and the J gene lost 0 bases, with 12 bases spanning the gap. This CDR3 contains 14 residues. Germline CDR1 reads SGHRS; CDR2 reads YFSETQ. CDR3: CARIRGASYNEQFF. The CDR3 coding sequence is TGCGCCAGGATCAGGGGAGCCTCCTACAATGAGCAGTTCTTC. Full variable domain (rest looked up from reference TRBV5-1 and TRBJ2-1): KAGVTQTPRYLIKTRGQQVTLSCSPISGHRSVSWYQQTPGQGLQFLFEYFSETQRNKGNFPGRFSGRQFSNSRSEMNVSTLELGDSALYLCARIRGASYNEQFFGPGTRLTVL.

The chain links TRBV19 to TRBJ1-1; D gene unclear. The V gene's germline CDR1 is LNHDA and CDR2 SQIVND (reference sequence). The CDR3 has 12 residues. Trimming took off 3 bases at V and 11 bases at J, with 13 bases between the two ends. CDR3 coding DNA: TGTGCCAGTAGTATTTTAGAGGGCGCGGCTTTCTTT. Translation: CASSILEGAAFF.

The chain carries TRBV11-3 and TRBJ2-1; D might be TRBD2 (6 bases). The germline V gene has CDR1 SGHNT and CDR2 YENEEA. V shed 1 base and J shed 8 bases, with 15 bases lying between them. The CDR3 has 15 amino acids. The CDR3, as DNA: TGTGCCAGCAGCTTAGTAGGAGGGCCTGTCGATGAGCAGTTCTTC. This encodes CASSLVGGPVDEQFF.

V gene TRBV28 combines with J gene TRBJ2-1; TRBD2 aligns across 7 bases. The V gene's germline CDR1 is MDHEN and CDR2 SYDVKM. V dropped 3 bases and J dropped 6; count of bases not matched to a gene: 5. This CDR3 is built from 14 residues. CDR3 amino acids: CASSLSGTTNEQFF. For the CDR3, the DNA is TGTGCCAGCAGTTTGTCCGGGACTACCAATGAGCAGTTCTTC. Full variable domain (missing parts from reference TRBV28 and TRBJ2-1): DVKVTQSSRYLVKRTGEKVFLECVQDMDHENMFWYRQDPGLGLRLIYFSYDVKMKEKGDIPEGYSVSREKKERFSLILESASTNQTSMYLCASSLSGTTNEQFFGPGTRLTVL.

The genes are TRBV5-8 and TRBJ2-1; 8 bases are shared with TRBD2. Germline lookup yields CDR1 SGHTS and CDR2 YDEGEE. J lost 4 bases, V lost 3 bases, and 6 bases had no gene match. The CDR3 length is 15 residues. For the CDR3, the DNA is TGTGCCAGCAGCTGGTCACTAGCGGCGTACAATGAGCAGTTCTTC. This sequence encodes CASSWSLAAYNEQFF.

The rearrangement uses TRBV9 and TRBJ1-1; D call uncertain. The CDR3 has 13 residues. Germline loops: CDR1 SGDLS, CDR2 YYNGEE. Trimming removed 0 bases at V and 7 bases at J, with 10 bases between. The CDR3 spells CASSVAAVDEAFF. The CDR3 DNA sequence: TGTGCCAGCAGCGTAGCCGCTGTCGATGAAGCTTTCTTT.

The J gene is TRBJ1-2, the V gene TRBV2, with D hard to call. V lost 4 bases, J lost 4 bases, and 10 bases lay in between. This CDR3 has 13 residues. The germline V gene encodes CDR1 SNHLY and CDR2 FYNNEI. The CDR3 DNA sequence: TGTGCCAGCAGTGTAAAGGGATTCTATGGCTACACCTTC. Its protein is CASSVKGFYGYTF.

V and J are TRBV4-3 and TRBJ2-1; maybe TRBD2 (6 bases). From germline, CDR1 is LGHNA and CDR2 YSLEER. This CDR3 has 14 amino acids. The V and J ends lost 4 bases and 2 bases respectively, with 9 bases between them. The CDR3 here is CASSRRRAYNEQFF. The CDR3 DNA reads as TGCGCCAGCAGCCGCCGGAGGGCCTACAATGAGCAGTTCTTC.